The 32 T cell receptor beta chains in this list originate from one sample, sequenced in a study of type 1 regulatory T cells (dated by TCRdb to the early 2020s). The antigens for these receptors are not known. TCRdb records Illumina MiSeq as the sequencer. TCRdb reprocessing: public reads trimmed at Q25 with fastp, clones called with MiXCR, in-frame beta chains kept. CDR3 protein duplicates are merged, each entry listing the most common genes and DNA. In all, the sample holds 20,000 to 25,000 distinct CDR3 sequences, and approximately 77% of those were seen once. The ten largest clonotypes hold roughly an eighth of the sample. The sequenced sample was cultured T cells, either the whole culture or a sorted T cell fraction (not recorded which). This specimen's cell subset or site label, per the study, means: Tr1-enriched cell product generated in vitro against host alloantigens. The origin of the receptors is a human donor in good health.

The chain has TRBV6-1 and TRBJ2-2; D possibly corresponds to TRBD1 (6 bases). CDR1 is MNHNS and CDR2 is SASEGT in the germline V gene. The CDR3 is 14 amino acids. The V and J ends lost 9 bases and 0 bases respectively, with 11 bases between them. CDR3 sequence (DNA): TGTGCCAGTAGACAGGCTGCGAACACCGGGGAGCTGTTTTTT. Its translation is CASRQAANTGELFF.

V and J are TRBV6-2 or TRBV6-3 and TRBJ1-1; D is undetermined. CDR3 size: 14 residues. V was trimmed by 8 bases and J by 2 bases, leaving 15 bases between them. Germline CDR1 is MNHEY and CDR2 is SVGEGT. The DNA of the CDR3 is TGTGCCAGCGGAAGAAGGACCGCTAACACTGAAGCTTTCTTT. Protein: CASGRRTANTEAFF.

V and J are TRBV7-9 and TRBJ2-2; D possibly matches TRBD1 or TRBD2 (5 bases each). From germline, CDR1 is SEHNR and CDR2 FQNEAQ (reference sequence). The CDR3 covers 13 residues. Between the trimmed V and J ends, which lost 6 bases and 5 bases, there was a span of 10 bases. The CDR3 sequence is CASRGENTGELFF. CDR3 nucleotide sequence: TGTGCCAGCAGGGGGGAGAATACCGGGGAGCTGTTTTTT.

CDR3: CASARRNGYTF. The CDR3, as DNA: TGTGCCTCAGCACGGCGGAATGGCTACACCTTC. V and J are TRBV30 and TRBJ1-2; D unresolved. Germline-derived CDR1 and CDR2 are GTSNPN and SVGIG (reference sequence). The germline V and J ends were trimmed by 7 bases and 6 bases, with 12 bases remaining between them. This CDR3 spans 11 amino acids.

V usage is TRBV5-1 and J usage is TRBJ1-1; D gene unclear. This CDR3 is 16 amino acids long. V lost 3 bases and J 0 bases, leaving 15 bases between the germline ends. Per the germline V gene, CDR1 is SGHRS and CDR2 is YFSETQ. This CDR3 is CASSSAANEMNTEAFF. The CDR3, as DNA: TGCGCCAGCAGCTCGGCCGCAAATGAAATGAACACTGAAGCTTTCTTT.

The chain is built from TRBV5-1 and TRBJ2-5; 11 nucleotides match TRBD1. V shed 4 bases, J shed 2 bases, and the junction held 7 bases outside the gene matches. CDR3 length: 16 residues. Germline CDR1 and CDR2: SGHRS and YFSETQ. CDR3 residues: CASSGGTGGAQETQYF. In DNA form, the CDR3 reads TGCGCCAGCAGCGGCGGGACAGGGGGAGCGCAAGAGACCCAGTACTTC.

This clonotype occurred a few times. The chain carries TRBV20-1 and TRBJ1-2; 7 bases are a match to TRBD1. This CDR3 has 13 residues. V shed 4 bases and J 4 bases; nucleotides not matched to a gene: 6. CDR1 and CDR2 from the germline V gene are DFQATT and SNEGSKA (reference sequence). The chain's CDR3 is CSANPGQIYGYTF. CDR3 coding DNA: TGCAGTGCTAATCCGGGACAGATCTATGGCTACACCTTC.

The V gene is TRBV6-5, the J gene TRBJ1-1; D is unclear. Germline lookup yields CDR1 MNHEY and CDR2 SVGAGI. The V end was cut by 2 bases, the J end by 0 bases, with 13 bases between. The CDR3 has 16 amino acids. CDR3 residues: CASSYGIRGVNTEAFF. The CDR3 DNA sequence: TGTGCCAGCAGTTACGGTATCCGAGGAGTGAACACTGAAGCTTTCTTT.

V is TRBV5-6 and J is TRBJ2-5; 7 bases agree with TRBD1. Per germline, CDR1 SGHDT and CDR2 YYEEEE. CDR3 length: 13 amino acids. V shed 4 bases and J 6 bases; nucleotides not matched to a gene: 6. DNA of the CDR3: TGTGCCAGCAGCATGACAGGGTTCAAGACCCAGTACTTC. As protein: CASSMTGFKTQYF. Complete variable domain (other parts from reference TRBV5-6 and TRBJ2-5): DAGVTQSPTHLIKTRGQQVTLRCSPKSGHDTVSWYQQALGQGPQFIFQYYEEEERQRGNFPDRFSGHQFPNYSSELNVNALLLGDSALYLCASSMTGFKTQYFGPGTRLLVL.

V usage is TRBV29-1 and J usage is TRBJ2-7; D gene uncertain. Germline CDR1 SQVTM, CDR2 ANQGSEA. Deletions cut 1 base from V and 3 bases from J, with 13 bases between. The length of the CDR3 is 14 residues. CDR3 amino acids: CSVEVRGGDYEQYF. In DNA, the CDR3 is TGCAGCGTTGAAGTGCGAGGCGGCGACTACGAGCAGTACTTC.

This chain links TRBV7-2 with TRBJ2-3; D is tentatively TRBD1 or TRBD2 (5 bases each). Trimming removed 1 base at V and 0 bases at J, with 5 bases between. Germline CDR1 reads SGHTA; CDR2 reads FQGNSA. The CDR3 consists of 14 residues. The CDR3 coding sequence is TGTGCCAGCAGCTTAGGGGACAGCACAGATACGCAGTATTTT. Translated: CASSLGDSTDTQYF. Variable domain in full (rest from reference TRBV7-2 and TRBJ2-3): GAGVSQSPSNKVTEKGKDVELRCDPISGHTALYWYRQSLGQGLEFLIYFQGNSAPDKSGLPSDRFSAERTGGSVSTLTIQRTQQEDSAVYLCASSLGDSTDTQYFGPGTRLTVL.

The chain links TRBV10-3 to TRBJ1-2; the D is unclear. Trimming left V 4 bases short and J 10 bases short, with 19 bases between. In germline, CDR1 is ENHRY, CDR2 SYGVKD. This CDR3 has 14 residues. CDR3 amino acids: CAISVLAITMDYTF. DNA for the CDR3: TGTGCCATCAGTGTATTGGCAATAACTATGGACTACACCTTC.

This clonotype was seen a single time. The chain recombines TRBV6-5 with TRBJ2-5, with D hard to call. Germline CDR1 reads MNHEY; CDR2 reads SVGAGI. The CDR3 totals 14 residues. Trimming left V 0 bases short and J 2 bases short, with 7 bases between. CDR3 in amino acids: CASSYSSQQETQYF. CDR3 DNA: TGTGCCAGCAGTTACTCGTCGCAACAAGAGACCCAGTACTTC.

The table lists this clonotype with a count of one. The chain links TRBV2 to TRBJ2-5, with D unresolved. CDR3 size: 14 residues. V was cut by 0 bases and J by 4 bases, with 9 bases left in between. Germline CDR1 and CDR2: SNHLY and FYNNEI. CDR3 amino acids: CASSEARIGETQYF. The CDR3 DNA follows: TGTGCCAGCAGTGAAGCGCGGATCGGAGAGACCCAGTACTTC. The whole variable domain, remainder taken from reference TRBV2 and TRBJ2-5, is EPEVTQTPSHQVTQMGQEVILRCVPISNHLYFYWYRQILGQKVEFLVSFYNNEISEKSEIFDDQFSVERPDGSNFTLKIRSTKLEDSAMYFCASSEARIGETQYFGPGTRLLVL.

The chain joins TRBV20-1 to TRBJ2-5; maybe TRBD2 (6 bases). The germline V gene encodes CDR1 DFQATT and CDR2 SNEGSKA (reference sequence). The V end lost 0 bases, the J end lost 5 bases, and 16 bases lay between the germline ends. The CDR3 runs to 15 residues. CDR3 region: CSARDVLAARETQYF. CDR3 in DNA: TGCAGTGCTAGAGATGTACTAGCCGCCAGGGAGACCCAGTACTTC.

This chain uses TRBV27 with TRBJ1-1; 7 bases align to TRBD1. This CDR3 region has 13 residues. J gave up 3 bases and V 7 bases, and 5 bases lay outside the gene matches. The germline V gene has CDR1 MNHEY and CDR2 SMNVEV (reference sequence). The DNA for the CDR3 is TGTGCCAGCACCGACAGGGCGTACACTGAAGCTTTCTTT. The encoded protein is CASTDRAYTEAFF.

This clonotype was seen a few times. The chain has TRBV10-3 and TRBJ2-7, with 13 bases fitting TRBD2. Germline CDR1 is ENHRY and CDR2 is SYGVKD. The CDR3 sequence is 17 residues long. V was clipped by 2 bases and J by 0 bases; unmatched bases: 4. DNA of the CDR3: TGTGCCATCAGTGAGGGACTAGCGGGGGATTACTCCTACGAGCAGTACTTC. It is translated as CAISEGLAGDYSYEQYF.

V and J are TRBV30 and TRBJ2-2; D is perhaps TRBD2 (5 bases). Looked up from germline, CDR1 is GTSNPN and CDR2 is SVGIG (reference sequence). This CDR3 comprises 15 residues. The germline V and J ends were trimmed by 3 bases and 6 bases, with 17 bases remaining between them. DNA for the CDR3: TGTGCCTGGAGGGTCCGGGGTGTTAACTCCGGGGAGCTGTTTTTT. It translates to CAWRVRGVNSGELFF.

This clonotype showed up just once. V gene TRBV7-2 combines with J gene TRBJ2-5; D gene unclear. The CDR3 is 13 amino acids. CDR1 is SGHTA, CDR2 FQGNSA, per germline. V lost 4 bases and J lost 4, with 10 bases in between. The CDR3 DNA is TGTGCCAGCAGCTCCCCCAATCGAGAGACCCAGTACTTC. Its protein is CASSSPNRETQYF.

This rearrangement joins TRBV3-1 to TRBJ2-5, with 7 bases aligning to TRBD1. Germline trimming cut 3 bases from V and 7 bases from J; bases unmatched to any gene: 8. Germline CDR1 and CDR2: LGHDT and YNNKEL (reference sequence). This CDR3 region has 14 residues. The chain's CDR3 is CASSQLKQGSTQYF. The CDR3 region has the DNA TGTGCCAGCAGCCAGTTAAAACAGGGGTCGACCCAGTACTTC.

By frequency in the sample, this clonotype is medium-sized. The chain uses TRBV5-5 and TRBJ2-7; TRBD2 matches at 11 bases. The V gene's germline CDR1 is SGHKS and CDR2 YYEKEE (reference sequence). Losses at the gene ends were 2 bases for V and 4 bases for J; bases not matched to a gene: 8. The CDR3 length is 16 residues. This CDR3 reads CASSLIQLAGAYEQYF. The DNA of the CDR3 is TGTGCCAGCAGCTTAATCCAACTAGCGGGGGCATACGAGCAGTACTTC.

This chain joins TRBV27 and TRBJ1-4; D remains ambiguous. Germline V gene data show CDR1 as MNHEY and CDR2 as SMNVEV (reference sequence). The CDR3 is 13 amino acids. V was shortened by 8 bases and J by 7 bases, with 14 bases between the two germline ends. As DNA, the CDR3 is TGTGCCAGCCGTCCCCTGGCAGGTGAAAAACTGTTTTTT. As protein: CASRPLAGEKLFF.

The genes are TRBV12-3 or TRBV12-4 and TRBJ1-5, with D perhaps matching TRBD1 (5 bases). V lost 3 bases, J lost 0 bases, and 9 bases lay in between. This CDR3 comprises 15 residues. The CDR3 sequence is CASSFRQGSNQPQHF. The CDR3 nucleotides read TGTGCCAGCAGTTTTAGGCAGGGTAGCAATCAGCCCCAGCATTTT.

The gene calls are TRBV9 and TRBJ2-7, with TRBD2 identical over 7 bases. Germline trimming cut 1 base from V and 4 bases from J; bases unmatched to any gene: 8. Per the germline V gene, CDR1 is SGDLS and CDR2 is YYNGEE. The CDR3 contains 15 residues. The CDR3 is CASSVSPAGPYEQYF. Here the CDR3 DNA reads TGTGCCAGCAGCGTATCGCCAGCGGGGCCTTACGAGCAGTACTTC.

The V gene is TRBV3-1, the J gene TRBJ2-3; D is unclear. Deletions cut 0 bases from V and 5 bases from J, with 12 bases between. Germline assignment: CDR1 LGHDT and CDR2 YNNKEL (reference sequence). The CDR3 covers 15 residues. Here the CDR3 reads CASSQDRVRGDTQYF. The CDR3 DNA follows: TGTGCCAGCAGCCAAGATCGTGTAAGAGGAGATACGCAGTATTTT.

This sequence joins TRBV30 and TRBJ1-6; D remains unclear. The CDR3 contains 17 residues. In germline, CDR1 is GTSNPN, CDR2 SVGIG (reference sequence). V lost 0 bases and J lost 7, with 19 bases in between. The CDR3 DNA reads as TGTGCCTGGAGTGTAACGGGGAGCCGAACGTGGAATTCACCCCTCCACTTT. It translates to CAWSVTGSRTWNSPLHF.

The chain carries TRBV7-9 and TRBJ2-5, with a tentative D call TRBD1 (6 bases). The germline V gene encodes CDR1 SEHNR and CDR2 FQNEAQ (reference sequence). Trimming removed 3 bases from V and 5 bases from J, with 19 bases in between. The CDR3 length is 16 residues. The CDR3 sequence: CASSFPAIQGAETQYF. CDR3 bases: TGTGCCAGCAGCTTCCCAGCCATACAGGGTGCGGAGACCCAGTACTTC.

The chain links TRBV20-1 to TRBJ1-2, with a weak D call TRBD1 (5 bases). Germline V gives CDR1 DFQATT, CDR2 SNEGSKA (reference sequence). The CDR3 loop spans 16 amino acids. Trimming took off 0 bases at V and 0 bases at J, with 14 bases between the two ends. The CDR3 sequence is CSARDLRQNTNYGYTF. For the CDR3, the DNA is TGCAGTGCTAGAGATCTCAGACAGAACACTAACTATGGCTACACCTTC.

The chain links TRBV6-5 to TRBJ2-2, with 9 positions matching TRBD2. Germline V gives CDR1 MNHEY, CDR2 SVGAGI. There are 18 residues in the CDR3. J was trimmed by 0 bases and V by 8 bases; bases with no gene match: 13. The CDR3 DNA is TGTGCCAGCGGGAGTCGGGCTAGCGGGACCGCGAACACCGGGGAGCTGTTTTTT. This gives the protein CASGSRASGTANTGELFF.

The chain links TRBV28 to TRBJ2-5; D is undetermined. V lost 2 bases and J lost 1, with 20 bases in between. The CDR3 is 18 amino acids. Germline-derived CDR1 and CDR2 are MDHEN and SYDVKM. CDR3 sequence reads: CASSLAPGLGSFQETQYF. The CDR3 bases are TGTGCCAGCAGTTTAGCACCCGGTTTAGGGTCGTTCCAAGAGACCCAGTACTTC.

This clonotype has just a few counts. This chain joins TRBV5-1 and TRBJ1-6; TRBD1 matches 9 bases. The CDR3 sequence is 15 residues long. Looked up from germline, CDR1 is SGHRS and CDR2 is YFSETQ. Trimming removed 4 bases from V and 9 bases from J; junction bases left unmatched: 8. DNA of the CDR3: TGCGCCAGCAGCACGGGACAGGGTCGTACTTCACCCCTCCACTTT. This codes for CASSTGQGRTSPLHF. Filled out from reference TRBV5-1 and TRBJ1-6, the complete variable domain reads KAGVTQTPRYLIKTRGQQVTLSCSPISGHRSVSWYQQTPGQGLQFLFEYFSETQRNKGNFPGRFSGRQFSNSRSEMNVSTLELGDSALYLCASSTGQGRTSPLHFGNGTRLTVT.

This rearrangement joins TRBV20-1 to TRBJ1-4; possible D gene TRBD1, 6 bases. CDR1 and CDR2 (germline): DFQATT, SNEGSKA (reference sequence). The length of the CDR3 is 15 residues. Trimming cost V 4 bases and J 3 bases, with 15 bases left between them. The CDR3 nucleotides read TGCAGTGCTAAGGGCTACAGGGTCTCTAATGAAAAACTGTTTTTT. Translation gives CSAKGYRVSNEKLFF.